The 17 T cell receptor beta chains in this list originate from one sample, sequenced in a study of control samples from healthy donors and cancer patients. The table came from immunoSEQ multiplex PCR; TCRdb's copy has only in-frame clones and leaves some out. In the table there are about 100,000 clones, around four fifths of which are singletons. Sequencing used blood. These receptors all stem from a young man in good health.

The chain recombines TRBV11-2 with TRBJ2-1; no firm D call. This CDR3 is built from 13 residues. Germline CDR1 reads SGHAT; CDR2 reads FQNNGV. V dropped 3 bases and J dropped 9 bases, with 12 bases sitting between them. Here the CDR3 reads CASSLSFSTEQFF. Here the CDR3 DNA reads TGTGCCAGCAGCTTGTCATTTAGTACTGAGCAGTTCTTC.

The chain uses TRBV9 and TRBJ2-3; no clear D gene. The CDR3 totals 14 residues. CDR1 and CDR2 (germline): SGDLS, YYNGEE. V shed 0 bases and J shed 2 bases, with 7 bases lying between them. CDR3 protein: CASSVVVNTDTQYF. The DNA of the CDR3 is TGTGCCAGCAGCGTAGTTGTTAACACAGATACGCAGTATTTT.

This sequence joins TRBV9 and TRBJ2-3; D gene unclear. The V gene's germline CDR1 is SGDLS and CDR2 YYNGEE. The CDR3 totals 15 residues. Trimming stripped 0 bases from V and 0 bases from J, with 8 bases between. The CDR3 nucleotides read TGTGCCAGCAGCGTAGACGATTCTAGCACAGATACGCAGTATTTT. Translation: CASSVDDSSTDTQYF.

The chain joins TRBV27 to TRBJ2-1, with a weak D call TRBD2 (7 bases). Germline lookup yields CDR1 MNHEY and CDR2 SMNVEV (reference sequence). The CDR3 consists of 12 residues. The CDR3 spells CGRRGATHEQFF. CDR3 coding DNA: TGTGGGCGCCGGGGGGCTACTCATGAGCAGTTCTTC.

The gene calls are TRBV2 and TRBJ2-2, with a weak D call TRBD1 (6 bases). Germline CDR1 is SNHLY and CDR2 is FYNNEI. Trimming took 6 bases from V and 6 from J, leaving 8 bases between them. CDR3 length equals 12 residues. CDR3 protein: CASSDRSGELFF. DNA for the CDR3: TGTGCCAGCAGCGACAGGTCCGGGGAGCTGTTTTTT.

The chain employs TRBV9 and TRBJ1-3; no clear D gene. The V gene's germline CDR1 is SGDLS and CDR2 YYNGEE. V lost 0 bases, J lost 0 bases, and 16 bases lay in between. This CDR3 is 18 amino acids long. The CDR3 nucleotides read TGTGCCAGCAGCGTAGAGAGCCGGGCCGCTGACTCTGGAAACACCATATATTTT. Translating gives CASSVESRAADSGNTIYF.

This clone was seen only once. The chain recombines TRBV12-3 or TRBV12-4 with TRBJ2-2; D unclear. The CDR3 loop spans 13 amino acids. The V end lost 6 bases, the J end lost 2 bases, and 7 bases lay between the germline ends. This CDR3 reads CASSRKNTGELFF. The CDR3 coding sequence is TGTGCCAGCAGCAGGAAAAACACCGGGGAGCTGTTTTTT.

CDR3 in amino acids: CASSLAPEGNSPLHF. The CDR3 nucleotides are TGTGCCAGCAGTTTGGCACCCGAGGGGAATTCACCCCTCCACTTT. The chain joins TRBV6-5 to TRBJ1-6, with D maybe TRBD1 (5 bases). The germline V and J ends were trimmed by 4 bases and 7 bases, with 14 bases remaining between them. The CDR3 sequence is 15 residues long. The germline gives CDR1 MNHEY, CDR2 SVGAGI.

V gene TRBV30 combines with J gene TRBJ1-5; no clear D. CDR3 length: 12 residues. The V end lost 3 bases, the J end lost 3 bases, and 6 bases lay between the germline ends. Germline values: CDR1 GTSNPN, CDR2 SVGIG (reference sequence). Here the CDR3 DNA reads TGTGCCTGGAGCAGCGACAATCAGCCCCAGCATTTT. This encodes CAWSSDNQPQHF. The full variable domain, its missing parts supplied by reference TRBV30 and TRBJ1-5, is SQTIHQWPATLVQPVGSPLSLECTVEGTSNPNLYWYRQAAGRGLQLLFYSVGIGQISSEVPQNLSASRPQDRQFILSSKKLLLSDSGFYLCAWSSDNQPQHFGDGTRLSIL.

The V call is TRBV30, the J call TRBJ2-1; D may be TRBD2 (7 bases). Trimming pared 3 bases from V and 7 bases from J, leaving 16 bases between. The CDR3 covers 14 residues. The germline CDR1 and CDR2 sequences are GTSNPN and SVGIG (reference sequence). CDR3 DNA: TGTGCCTGGAGGGTAGGGGGGGGGCCGAATGAGCAGTTCTTC. It specifies CAWRVGGGPNEQFF.

This sequence joins TRBV9 and TRBJ2-3; weak D call: TRBD2 (6 bases). The CDR3 is 16 residues long. Trimming stripped 1 base from V and 6 bases from J, with 18 bases between. Per the germline V gene, CDR1 is SGDLS and CDR2 is YYNGEE. The CDR3 is CASSVWGDHGVDTQYF. CDR3 coding DNA: TGTGCCAGCAGCGTATGGGGGGACCACGGAGTTGATACGCAGTATTTT.

The chain joins TRBV5-1 to TRBJ2-2, with TRBD2 identical over 10 bases. V shed 1 base and J 1 base; nucleotides not matched to a gene: 4. There are 17 residues in the CDR3. The germline V gene has CDR1 SGHRS and CDR2 YFSETQ. The DNA for the CDR3 is TGCGCCAGCAGCTTGACGGCTAGCGGGGGGAACACCGGGGAGCTGTTTTTT. This encodes CASSLTASGGNTGELFF.

This chain uses TRBV30 with TRBJ1-1, with a possible D match to TRBD1 (6 bases). The V end was cut by 5 bases, the J end by 4 bases, with 20 bases between. The CDR3 contains 15 residues. The germline V gene encodes CDR1 GTSNPN and CDR2 SVGIG (reference sequence). CDR3: CAWSQDKGVGTEAFF. CDR3 DNA sequence: TGTGCCTGGTCCCAAGATAAGGGGGTTGGCACTGAAGCTTTCTTT.

V is TRBV2 and J is TRBJ1-2; D not certain. This CDR3 is 13 amino acids long. Per the germline V gene, CDR1 is SNHLY and CDR2 is FYNNEI. The ends were cut back, 3 bases at V and 0 bases at J, with 5 bases in the middle. CDR3 region: CASSEGSNYGYTF. CDR3 nucleotide sequence: TGTGCCAGCAGTGAGGGGTCTAACTATGGCTACACCTTC.

J is TRBJ1-3 and V is TRBV30; D is possibly TRBD1 (6 bases). Trimming pared 4 bases from V and 0 bases from J, leaving 10 bases between. This CDR3 has 14 residues. Germline values: CDR1 GTSNPN, CDR2 SVGIG (reference sequence). The CDR3 region has the DNA TGTGCCTGGAAAGGGGGAAGCTCTGGAAACACCATATATTTT. Protein: CAWKGGSSGNTIYF.

The chain couples TRBV10-3 to TRBJ1-5; TRBD1 matches at 7 bases. The CDR3 totals 17 residues. Per the germline V gene, CDR1 is ENHRY and CDR2 is SYGVKD. Losses at the gene ends were 2 bases for V and 4 bases for J; bases not matched to a gene: 11. The CDR3 is CAISEDGGTAGNQPQHF. CDR3 nucleotides: TGTGCCATCAGTGAGGATGGAGGGACAGCTGGGAATCAGCCCCAGCATTTT.

This sequence joins TRBV9 and TRBJ2-3, with unresolved D. Looked up from germline, CDR1 is SGDLS and CDR2 is YYNGEE. This CDR3 comprises 15 residues. With 4 bases removed from V and 4 bases from J, the gap between germline ends came to 16 bases. CDR3 coding DNA: TGTGCCAGCAGCCCAGGAAGAGCCCCCCCAGATACGCAGTATTTT. Translating gives CASSPGRAPPDTQYF. Variable domain in full (rest from reference TRBV9 and TRBJ2-3): DSGVTQTPKHLITATGQRVTLRCSPRSGDLSVYWYQQSLDQGLQFLIQYYNGEERAKGNILERFSAQQFPDLHSELNLSSLELGDSALYFCASSPGRAPPDTQYFGPGTRLTVL.